This TCR beta chain was profiled in a study of OX40 agonist ivuxolimab in advanced cancers. Study information: It was permissible to have had prior anti-PD-1, anti-PD-L1 or anti-CTLA-4 therapy, and around 40% had some. The study's findings and limits: Clonal expansion from baseline to week 6 occurred in both CD4+ and CD8+ T cells. No determination was made of the antigen specificity of the expanded peripheral T cells. Relative to CD4+, CD8+ T cells held more expanded clones on average.

Germline CDR1 reads SEHNR; CDR2 reads FQNEAQ (reference sequence). V lost 1 base and J 4 bases, leaving 4 bases between the germline ends. The CDR3 is made up of 12 amino acids. As regards this clone: Its matching antigen is unknown.

The protocol was immunoSEQ multiplex PCR, while the TCRdb copy is restricted to in-frame clones and leaves out a portion. The sample carries about 79,000 clones, 94% recorded once. The sequence was obtained from an adult with an advanced solid tumor such as melanoma, head and neck, liver or kidney cancer. Source: CD4+ or CD8+ T cells sorted from blood, taken in a trial of the OX40 agonist ivuxolimab. The chain is built from TRBV7-9 and TRBJ2-5; D uncertain. CDR3 in amino acids: CASSLVVETQYF. The CDR3 DNA follows: TGTGCCAGCAGCTTAGTTGTAGAGACCCAGTACTTC. Filled out from reference TRBV7-9 and TRBJ2-5, the complete variable domain reads DTGVSQNPRHKITKRGQNVTFRCDPISEHNRLYWYRQTLGQGPEFLTYFQNEAQLEKSRLLSDRFSAERPKGSFSTLEIQRTEQGDSAMYLCASSLVVETQYFGPGTRLLVL.